Shown below are 22 T cell receptor beta chains from a single sample sequenced in a study of vaccination and CD4 T cells after COVID-19 (dated by TCRdb to between 2020 and 2023). The sample's treatment or condition label, decoded: roughly 10-day PBMC culture with coronavirus spike peptide pools or control peptides (ViraFEST assay). The library relied on PCR. The instrument given in TCRdb is Illumina iSeq 100. TCR sequencing of DNA from cultured CD4+ T cells used the Oncomine TCR Beta short-read assay at the Johns Hopkins FTIC core. TCRdb reworked the public reads: Q25 trimming with fastp, MiXCR clone assembly, productive beta chains retained. CDR3 protein sequences are deduplicated, and each keeps its most common genes and DNA. The sample data list roughly 3,900 distinct CDR3 sequences, and approximately 71% of these were observed just once. Jointly, the top ten make up less than 40% of the sample.

The antigens for these receptors are not known. Sequenced: CD4+ T cells from blood, cultured in vitro. These receptors all stem from a human donor who had recovered from COVID-19.

V gene TRBV20-1 combines with J gene TRBJ1-1, with D perhaps TRBD1 (5 bases). The germline CDR1 and CDR2 sequences are DFQATT and SNEGSKA (reference sequence). Trimming left V 0 bases short and J 1 base short, with 9 bases between. This CDR3 is 14 amino acids long. The CDR3 here is CSAREGTANTEAFF. For the CDR3, the DNA is TGCAGTGCTAGAGAAGGGACGGCGAACACTGAAGCTTTCTTT.

The gene calls are TRBV20-1 and TRBJ2-3; D unclear. Looked up from germline, CDR1 is DFQATT and CDR2 is SNEGSKA (reference sequence). The CDR3 runs 13 residues. Between the trimmed V and J ends, which lost 3 bases and 2 bases, there was a span of 9 bases. The CDR3 here is CSARGQPTDTQYF. In nucleotides, the CDR3 is TGCAGTGCTAGGGGTCAGCCCACAGATACGCAGTATTTT.

This chain uses TRBV7-9 with TRBJ1-5; D possibly corresponds to TRBD1 (6 bases). This CDR3 spans 13 amino acids. Germline V gene data show CDR1 as SEHNR and CDR2 as FQNEAQ (reference sequence). Trimming removed 5 bases at V and 7 bases at J, with 12 bases between. The chain's CDR3 is CASSTSQGQPQHF. The CDR3 DNA reads TGTGCCAGCAGCACAAGTCAGGGGCAGCCCCAGCATTTT. Drawing the rest from reference TRBV7-9 and TRBJ1-5, the complete variable domain is DTGVSQNPRHKITKRGQNVTFRCDPISEHNRLYWYRQTLGQGPEFLTYFQNEAQLEKSRLLSDRFSAERPKGSFSTLEIQRTEQGDSAMYLCASSTSQGQPQHFGDGTRLSIL.

This clonotype showed up just once. The V and J genes are TRBV20-1 and TRBJ1-5; D perhaps matches TRBD1 (5 bases). CDR1 is DFQATT and CDR2 is SNEGSKA in the germline V gene (reference sequence). The CDR3 length is 15 residues. The V end was cut by 3 bases, the J end by 3 bases, with 15 bases between. CDR3 sequence (DNA): TGCAGTGCTAGTGGCCGTGGGGCTATCAATCAGCCCCAGCATTTT. It codes for CSASGRGAINQPQHF.

The J gene is TRBJ2-3, the V gene TRBV20-1; weak D call: TRBD2 (6 bases). V was clipped by 6 bases and J by 0 bases, with 16 bases between them. The CDR3 consists of 15 residues. Germline assignment: CDR1 DFQATT and CDR2 SNEGSKA (reference sequence). The CDR3 region is CSAAGGTSSTDTQYF. Written as DNA, the CDR3 is TGCAGTGCGGCTGGGGGGACTTCTAGCACAGATACGCAGTATTTT.

J is TRBJ2-5 and V is TRBV20-1; TRBD2 agrees at 7 bases. Germline CDR1 and CDR2: DFQATT and SNEGSKA (reference sequence). J lost 5 bases, V lost 0 bases, and 6 bases had no gene match. The CDR3 runs 14 residues. CDR3 amino acids: CSAREGGPGETQYF. CDR3 nucleotides: TGCAGTGCTAGAGAGGGAGGGCCGGGGGAGACCCAGTACTTC.

The V gene is TRBV30, the J gene TRBJ1-1; a weak D match, TRBD1 (5 bases). This CDR3 comprises 12 residues. Germline assignment: CDR1 GTSNPN and CDR2 SVGIG (reference sequence). Trimming stripped 2 bases from V and 7 bases from J, with 11 bases between. The CDR3 DNA reads as TGTGCCTGGAGTCCTTACGGGGGTGAAGCTTTCTTT. Encoded protein: CAWSPYGGEAFF.

The chain is built from TRBV7-2 and TRBJ1-2, with a weak D call TRBD1 (5 bases). V lost 4 bases, J lost 5 bases, and 14 bases lay in between. The CDR3 is 14 amino acids. Germline CDR1 SGHTA, CDR2 FQGNSA. The CDR3: CASSSPGQGYGYTF. The CDR3 DNA sequence: TGTGCCAGCAGCTCGCCGGGCCAGGGATATGGCTACACCTTC.

The chain recombines TRBV6-4 with TRBJ1-1; 7 nucleotides align to TRBD1. After removal of 6 bases from V and 8 bases from J, the junction contained 9 bases not matched to a gene. Germline loops: CDR1 MRHNA, CDR2 SNTAGT. The CDR3 is made up of 13 amino acids. The CDR3 here is CASSDLRDSEAFF. CDR3 nucleotide sequence: TGTGCCAGCAGCGATCTCCGGGACAGCGAAGCTTTCTTT.

V usage is TRBV19 and J usage is TRBJ1-1; D is ambiguous. Deletions cut 5 bases from V and 1 base from J, with 11 bases between. CDR1 LNHDA and CDR2 SQIVND come from the germline V gene (reference sequence). The CDR3 sequence is 14 residues long. The CDR3: CASSPEHSNTEAFF. The CDR3 DNA sequence: TGTGCCAGTAGTCCAGAACACTCGAACACTGAAGCTTTCTTT.

The chain couples TRBV19 to TRBJ1-5; D is unclear. The length of the CDR3 is 16 residues. Trimming took off 0 bases at V and 4 bases at J, with 13 bases between the two ends. Germline assignment: CDR1 LNHDA and CDR2 SQIVND (reference sequence). CDR3 sequence (DNA): TGTGCCAGTAGTATAGATCCTCGTCCCCCAAATCAGCCCCAGCATTTT. Amino acid sequence: CASSIDPRPPNQPQHF.

The V call is TRBV5-1, the J call TRBJ1-1; TRBD1 matches 11 bases. J was trimmed by 4 bases and V by 4 bases; bases with no gene match: 12. The germline gives CDR1 SGHRS, CDR2 YFSETQ. This CDR3 spans 17 amino acids. The CDR3 bases are TGCGCCAGCAGCCCCGGACAGGGGGCGAGGGTAGCCACTGAAGCTTTCTTT. Amino acids: CASSPGQGARVATEAFF. The variable domain in full, completed from reference TRBV5-1 and TRBJ1-1, reads KAGVTQTPRYLIKTRGQQVTLSCSPISGHRSVSWYQQTPGQGLQFLFEYFSETQRNKGNFPGRFSGRQFSNSRSEMNVSTLELGDSALYLCASSPGQGARVATEAFFGQGTRLTVV.

V usage is TRBV7-9 and J usage is TRBJ1-2, with 7 positions matching TRBD1. The CDR3 has 15 amino acids. CDR1 and CDR2 from the germline V gene are SEHNR and FQNEAQ (reference sequence). Germline trimming cut 6 bases from V and 8 bases from J; bases unmatched to any gene: 15. CDR3 protein: CASSPHPPTGNGYTF. The DNA of the CDR3 is TGTGCCAGCAGTCCTCACCCCCCGACAGGGAACGGCTACACCTTC.

This clonotype was detected only a few times. The CDR3 nucleotides read TGTGCCAGCAGCTTAGCCGGGCCGGAAGAGCATTTT. Amino acid sequence: CASSLAGPEEHF. The rearrangement uses TRBV7-9 and TRBJ1-5; D not resolved. Deletions cut 0 bases from V and 14 bases from J, with 11 bases between. Germline V lookup: CDR1 SEHNR, CDR2 FQNEAQ (reference sequence). CDR3 size: 12 residues.

This chain links TRBV4-3 with TRBJ1-2, with D maybe TRBD1 (5 bases). Germline assignment: CDR1 LGHNA and CDR2 YSLEER. V lost 2 bases and J lost 7, with 17 bases in between. The CDR3 runs 15 residues. Here the CDR3 DNA reads TGCGCCAGCAGCCAATCAAGCGGAGGGGCGGGTGGCTACACCTTC. Protein sequence: CASSQSSGGAGGYTF.

The J gene is TRBJ1-5, the V gene TRBV24-1; the D is unclear. V lost 3 bases and J lost 3, with 14 bases in between. This CDR3 comprises 16 residues. In germline, CDR1 is KGHDR, CDR2 SFDVKD. The CDR3 loop is CATSDALKGDNQPQHF. CDR3 in DNA: TGTGCCACCAGTGATGCCCTGAAGGGTGACAATCAGCCCCAGCATTTT.

This chain links TRBV6-5 with TRBJ1-3; TRBD1 is a possible D gene (5 bases). In germline, CDR1 is MNHEY, CDR2 SVGAGI. This CDR3 contains 17 residues. The germline V and J ends were trimmed by 0 bases and 1 base, with 13 bases remaining between them. This CDR3 reads CASSYSKVSGSGNTIYF. Written as DNA, the CDR3 is TGTGCCAGCAGTTACTCGAAAGTTTCAGGGTCTGGAAACACCATATATTTT.

The CDR3: CSASKDVAQPQHF. Written as DNA, the CDR3 is TGCAGTGCATCCAAGGACGTGGCCCAGCCCCAGCATTTT. The chain uses TRBV20-1 and TRBJ1-5; D not certain. Trimming took off 6 bases at V and 7 bases at J, with 16 bases between the two ends. This CDR3 is built from 13 residues. In germline, CDR1 is DFQATT, CDR2 SNEGSKA (reference sequence).

The gene calls are TRBV7-3 and TRBJ1-3, with unresolved D. CDR3 length: 17 amino acids. The germline V and J ends were trimmed by 5 bases and 0 bases, with 17 bases remaining between them. Germline V gene sequence: CDR1 SGHTA, CDR2 FQGTGA. CDR3: CASSPYGLLSSGNTIYF. As DNA, the CDR3 is TGTGCCAGCAGCCCATATGGACTTTTGAGCTCTGGAAACACCATATATTTT.

By sample fraction, this clonotype is medium-sized. The rearrangement uses TRBV4-1 and TRBJ1-6; the D is unclear. The CDR3 runs to 16 residues. Germline-derived CDR1 and CDR2 are MGHRA and YSYEKL. V lost 1 base, J lost 6 bases, and 13 bases lay in between. CDR3 loop: CASSQGEGISNSPLHF. The CDR3 nucleotides are TGCGCCAGCAGCCAAGGGGAAGGGATAAGTAATTCACCCCTCCACTTT.

V and J are TRBV24-1 and TRBJ1-1; D perhaps matches TRBD1 (5 bases). V was clipped by 0 bases and J by 10 bases, with 8 bases between them. The CDR3 is 12 residues long. From germline, CDR1 is KGHDR and CDR2 SFDVKD. For the CDR3, the DNA is TGTGCCACCAGTGATTTGGAGGGGAGAGCTTTCTTT. Translated: CATSDLEGRAFF.

The rearrangement joins TRBV7-2 to TRBJ1-2, with D perhaps TRBD1 (5 bases). Per germline, CDR1 SGHTA and CDR2 FQGNSA. The germline V and J ends were trimmed by 2 bases and 6 bases, with 7 bases remaining between them. This CDR3 is built from 12 residues. This CDR3 reads CASSLLGHGYTF. In nucleotides, the CDR3 is TGTGCCAGCAGCTTACTGGGGCATGGCTACACCTTC.